The 6 T cell receptor beta chains below all came from one sample that was sequenced in a study of post-analysis software for immune sequencing data. Overall study findings and caveats: TRBV segments more frequent in patients than in controls numbered roughly 5 and included TRBV5-6, TRBV5-1 and TRBV20-1.

Antigens for these TCRs are unknown. Carried by the TCR beta cDNA libraries were unique molecular identifiers. One entry per CDR3 protein results from TCRdb running MiXCR on the PCR reads. In the table there are more than 500,000 distinct CDR3 sequences, around 36% of which are singletons. Sequenced: blood. The receptors shown here come from a girl aged 2-17 years with multiple sclerosis.

This clonotype was counted a few times. This chain joins TRBV20-1 and TRBJ1-2; D is uncertain. With 2 bases removed from V and 5 bases from J, the gap between germline ends came to 12 bases. This CDR3 spans 13 amino acids. CDR1 and CDR2 from the germline V gene are DFQATT and SNEGSKA (reference sequence). CDR3 sequence reads: CSARTLQPYGYTF. CDR3 coding DNA: TGCAGTGCTAGAACCCTCCAGCCATATGGCTACACCTTC.

This clonotype was seen more than once but under ten times. The V call is TRBV9, the J call TRBJ1-5, with D uncertain. CDR1 is SGDLS, CDR2 YYNGEE, per germline. Between the trimmed V and J ends, which lost 8 bases and 0 bases, there was a span of 6 bases. The CDR3 length is 12 residues. The CDR3 nucleotides read TGTGCCAGACAGAATAGCAATCAGCCCCAGCATTTT. Translation gives CARQNSNQPQHF.

The chain recombines TRBV20-1 with TRBJ2-6; 8 positions match TRBD1. The CDR3 sequence is 16 residues long. Looked up from germline, CDR1 is DFQATT and CDR2 is SNEGSKA (reference sequence). Trimming at V came to 6 bases and at J to 1 base, leaving 8 bases not matched to a gene. The CDR3 loop is CSAVDRAISGANVLTF. CDR3 DNA sequence: TGCAGTGCCGTGGACAGGGCCATATCTGGGGCCAACGTCCTGACTTTC.

V gene TRBV2 combines with J gene TRBJ2-7; D is perhaps TRBD1 (6 bases). V was shortened by 3 bases and J by 7 bases, with 19 bases between the two germline ends. This CDR3 spans 15 amino acids. Germline V lookup: CDR1 SNHLY, CDR2 FYNNEI. CDR3 residues: CASSDSQGRHNEQYF. CDR3 coding DNA: TGTGCCAGCAGTGATAGTCAGGGGCGGCACAATGAGCAGTACTTC.

This clonotype has just a few counts. The chain recombines TRBV3-1 with TRBJ2-1; 9 bases align to TRBD2. The CDR3 totals 18 residues. Germline lookup yields CDR1 LGHDT and CDR2 YNNKEL (reference sequence). J was trimmed by 5 bases and V by 1 base; bases with no gene match: 12. CDR3 sequence (DNA): TGTGCCAGCAGCCAAGGCATCCCTAGCGGGGCTAATCACAATGAGCAGTTCTTC. The encoded protein is CASSQGIPSGANHNEQFF.

Points on this clonotype: The junction shows a germline mismatch at one end, possibly a read error. CDR3 residues: CAISEEGGDQPRHF. The CDR3 DNA sequence: TGTGCCATCAGTGAGGAGGGGGGGGATCAGCCCCGGCATTTT. The gene calls are TRBV10-3 and TRBJ1-5; perhaps TRBD1 as D (6 bases). The CDR3 totals 14 residues. Germline V gives CDR1 ENHRY, CDR2 SYGVKD.